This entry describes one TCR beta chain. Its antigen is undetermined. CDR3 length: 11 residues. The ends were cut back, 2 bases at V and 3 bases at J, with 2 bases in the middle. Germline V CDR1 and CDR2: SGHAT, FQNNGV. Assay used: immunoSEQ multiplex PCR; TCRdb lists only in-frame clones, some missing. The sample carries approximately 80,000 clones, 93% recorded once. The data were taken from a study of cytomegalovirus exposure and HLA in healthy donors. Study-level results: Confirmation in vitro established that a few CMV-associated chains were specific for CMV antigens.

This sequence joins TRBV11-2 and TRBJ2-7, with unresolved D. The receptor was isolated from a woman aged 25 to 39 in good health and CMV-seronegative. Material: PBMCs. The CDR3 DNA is TGTGCCAGCAGCTTATACTACGAGCAGTACTTC. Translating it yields CASSLYYEQYF.